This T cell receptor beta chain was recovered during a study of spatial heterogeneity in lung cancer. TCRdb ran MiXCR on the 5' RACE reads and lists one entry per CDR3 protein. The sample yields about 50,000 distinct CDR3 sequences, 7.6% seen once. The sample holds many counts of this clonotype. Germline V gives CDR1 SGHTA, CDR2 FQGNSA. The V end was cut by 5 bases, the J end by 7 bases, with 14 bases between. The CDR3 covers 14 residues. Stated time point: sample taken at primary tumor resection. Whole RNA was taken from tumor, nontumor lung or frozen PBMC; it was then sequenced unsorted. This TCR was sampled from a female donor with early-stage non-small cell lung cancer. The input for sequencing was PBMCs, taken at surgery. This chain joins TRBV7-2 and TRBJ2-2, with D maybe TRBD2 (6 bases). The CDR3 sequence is CASSPGGLGGELFF. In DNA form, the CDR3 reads TGTGCCAGCAGCCCCGGGGGACTCGGCGGGGAGCTGTTTTTT.